The rows below give T cell receptor beta chains drawn from one sample of a study of blood T cell repertoires in COVID-19. Profiled with immunoSEQ multiplex PCR; TCRdb holds only in-frame clones, not every one. The data contain some 170,000 clones, 80% to 90% of them singletons. Sequencing used PBMCs or T cells enriched from blood (not recorded which). Receptors originate from a man aged 50 to 59 who had recovered from COVID-19. CDR3s include the opening cysteine and the closing phenylalanine or tryptophan. A D gene is named only where the DNA matches it firmly. Clone size appears in some rows only: once, few, many, or a class for an expanded clone.

>TRBJ1-2|TRBV6-6|.|few
CASSPRRDDYGYTF
TGTGCCAGCAGTCCCAGGCGGGACGACTATGGCTACACCTTC
>TRBJ1-6|TRBV11-2|.|.
CASSLGAGPLHF
TGTGCCAGCAGCTTAGGTGCGGGACCCCTCCACTTT
>TRBJ2-5|TRBV19|.|.
CASSMGLPQETQYF
TGTGCCAGTAGTATGGGACTTCCCCAAGAGACCCAGTACTTC
>TRBJ1-4|TRBV7-2|.|.
CASSLRGVDPGGEKLFF
TGTGCCAGCAGCTTACGTGGGGTCGACCCGGGAGGTGAAAAACTGTTTTTT
>TRBJ1-6|TRBV21-1|.|.
CASSKDGQEYYNSPLHF
TGTGCCAGCAGCAAAGACGGACAGGAGTACTATAATTCACCCCTCCACTTT
>TRBJ1-2|TRBV28|TRBD1|once
CASSPVGTGRGYTF
TGTGCCAGCAGTCCGGTAGGGACAGGGAGAGGCTACACCTTC
>TRBJ1-2|TRBV25-1|TRBD1|.
CASSPTGAANYGYTF
TGTGCCAGCAGCCCGACAGGGGCAGCTAACTATGGCTACACCTTC
>TRBJ1-6|TRBV5-8|.|.
CASSQQGPAPLHF
TGTGCCAGCAGCCAACAGGGTCCGGCACCCCTCCACTTT
>TRBJ2-2|TRBV7-3|.|once
CASSSRGTGELFF
TGTGCCAGCAGCTCACGGGGCACCGGGGAGCTGTTTTTT
>TRBJ2-3|TRBV28|TRBD2|.
CASSRTSGGALSTDTQYF
TGTGCCAGCAGTAGGACTAGCGGGGGGGCCCTTAGCACAGATACGCAGTATTTT
>TRBJ1-5|TRBV18|TRBD1|.
CASSQGQNQPQHF
TGTGCCAGCTCACAGGGACAGAATCAGCCCCAGCATTTT
>TRBJ2-5|TRBV5-1|TRBD1|.
CASSPGQARETQYF
TGCGCCAGCAGCCCCGGACAGGCGAGAGAGACCCAGTACTTC
>TRBJ2-7|TRBV28|.|.
CASRLDYGASYEQYF
TGTGCCAGCAGATTGGACTACGGGGCTTCCTACGAGCAGTACTTC
>TRBJ2-7|TRBV7-8|.|.
CASGRVNYEQYF
TGTGCCAGCGGGCGGGTGAACTACGAGCAGTACTTC
>TRBJ1-1|TRBV10-1|TRBD1|.
CASSAGTGEAFF
TGCGCCAGCAGTGCCGGGACAGGGGAGGCTTTCTTT
>TRBJ2-5|TRBV19|.|.
CASSISRQGAQYF
TGTGCCAGTAGTATTTCACGGCAAGGGGCCCAGTACTTC
>TRBJ1-6|TRBV30|.|.
CAWSGGRGDSPLHF
TGTGCCTGGAGTGGGGGACGGGGGGATTCACCCCTCCACTTT
>TRBJ2-1|TRBV7-6|TRBD1|.
CASSLTPQGEAYNEQFF
TGTGCCAGCAGCCTAACACCCCAGGGGGAAGCCTACAATGAGCAGTTCTTC
>TRBJ2-3|TRBV11-3|TRBD1|.
CASSQRGTGVTDTQYF
TGTGCCAGCAGCCAGAGAGGGACAGGGGTTACAGATACGCAGTATTTT